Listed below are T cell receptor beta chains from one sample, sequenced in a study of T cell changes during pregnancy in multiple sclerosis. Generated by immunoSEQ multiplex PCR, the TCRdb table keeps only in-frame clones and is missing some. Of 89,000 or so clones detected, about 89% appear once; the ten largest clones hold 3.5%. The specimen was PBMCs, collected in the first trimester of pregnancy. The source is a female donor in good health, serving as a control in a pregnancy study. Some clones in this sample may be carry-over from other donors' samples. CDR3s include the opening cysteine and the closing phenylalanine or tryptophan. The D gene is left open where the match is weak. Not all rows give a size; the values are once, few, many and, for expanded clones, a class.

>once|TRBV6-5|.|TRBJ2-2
CASSSEGAGNTGELFF
TGTGCCAGCAGTTCCGAGGGGGCGGGAAACACCGGGGAGCTGTTTTTT
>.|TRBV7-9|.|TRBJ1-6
CASSAGQNNSPLHF
TGTGCCAGCAGCGCAGGACAGAACAATTCACCCCTCCACTTT
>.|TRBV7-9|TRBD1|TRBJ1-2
CASSFHPTGENNYGYTF
TGTGCCAGCAGCTTTCATCCGACAGGGGAAAACAACTATGGCTACACCTTC
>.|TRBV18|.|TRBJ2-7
CASSPSLYEQYF
TGTGCCAGCTCACCCTCTTTATACGAGCAGTACTTC
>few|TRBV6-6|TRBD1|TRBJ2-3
CASSFRDSRTDTQYF
TGTGCCAGCAGTTTCCGGGACAGCCGCACAGATACGCAGTATTTT
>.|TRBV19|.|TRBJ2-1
CASSIDQGVREQFF
TGTGCCAGTAGTATAGATCAAGGGGTTCGTGAGCAGTTCTTC
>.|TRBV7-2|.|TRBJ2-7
CASSQRSGEQYF
TGTGCCAGCAGCCAGAGATCGGGCGAGCAGTACTTC
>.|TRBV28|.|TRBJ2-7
CATNPGGYRGTSYEQYF
TGTGCCACTAACCCAGGGGGATACCGGGGGACCTCCTACGAGCAGTACTTC
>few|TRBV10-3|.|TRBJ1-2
CAISESLTNGYTF
TGTGCCATCAGTGAGTCTTTGACTAATGGCTACACCTTC
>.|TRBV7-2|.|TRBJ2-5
CASSPSRTVRVETQYF
TGTGCCAGCAGCCCCAGTAGGACTGTGAGGGTAGAGACCCAGTACTTC
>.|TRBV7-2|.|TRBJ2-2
CASSSWGSGYSNTGELFF
TGTGCCAGCAGCTCCTGGGGTAGCGGCTACTCGAACACCGGGGAGCTGTTTTTT
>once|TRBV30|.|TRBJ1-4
CAWRTRGGVNEKLFF
TGTGCCTGGAGGACCCGGGGAGGGGTGAATGAAAAACTGTTTTTT
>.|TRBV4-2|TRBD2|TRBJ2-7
CASSQGREGLYEQYF
TGTGCCAGCAGCCAAGGTCGGGAGGGCCTGTACGAGCAGTACTTC
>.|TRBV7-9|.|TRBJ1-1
CASSLRGGGNTEAFF
TGTGCCAGCAGCCTAAGGGGGGGAGGGAACACTGAAGCTTTCTTT
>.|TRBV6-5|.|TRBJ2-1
CASSIGTSYNEQFF
TGTGCCAGCAGTATTGGGACTTCCTACAATGAGCAGTTCTTC
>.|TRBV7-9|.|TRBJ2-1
CASSHRQGSAGEQFF
TGTGCCAGCAGCCATCGACAGGGCTCGGCGGGAGAGCAGTTCTTC
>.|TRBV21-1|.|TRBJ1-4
CASPQVGTGDEKLFF
TGTGCCAGTCCGCAGGTAGGGACAGGGGATGAAAAACTGTTTTTT
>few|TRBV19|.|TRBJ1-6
CASKDLSGRLASYNSPLHF
TGTGCCAGTAAGGACCTTAGCGGCCGCCTAGCCTCCTATAATTCACCCCTCCACTTT
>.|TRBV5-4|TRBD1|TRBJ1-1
CASSLRGGAGTEAFF
TGTGCCAGCAGCTTGAGAGGGGGCGCAGGCACTGAAGCTTTCTTT
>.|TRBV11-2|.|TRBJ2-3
CASSPALGAVDTQYF
TGTGCCAGCAGCCCAGCCCTGGGGGCCGTAGATACGCAGTATTTT
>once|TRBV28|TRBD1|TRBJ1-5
CASSEDRGNQPQHF
TGTGCCAGCAGCGAGGACAGGGGGAATCAGCCCCAGCATTTT
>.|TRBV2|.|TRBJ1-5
CASSQQRDQPQHF
TGTGCCAGCAGTCAACAGAGGGATCAGCCCCAGCATTTT
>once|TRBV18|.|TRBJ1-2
CASSPRELTNYGYTF
TGTGCCAGCTCACCTCGGGAACTCACTAACTATGGCTACACCTTC
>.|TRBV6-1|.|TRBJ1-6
CASRQGRNSPLHF
TGTGCCAGCAGGCAGGGAAGGAATTCACCCCTCCACTTT
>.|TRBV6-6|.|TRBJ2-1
CASSSRAGHNNEQFF
TGTGCCAGCAGTTCCAGAGCGGGACATAACAATGAGCAGTTCTTC
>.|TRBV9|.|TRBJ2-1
CASSVRDYNEQFF
TGTGCCAGCAGCGTCCGGGACTACAATGAGCAGTTCTTC
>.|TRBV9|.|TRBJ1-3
CASSVELSGNTIYF
TGTGCCAGCAGCGTAGAACTCTCTGGAAACACCATATATTTT
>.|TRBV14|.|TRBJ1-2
CASSHMGQVYGYTF
TGTGCCAGCAGCCATATGGGGCAGGTCTATGGCTACACCTTC
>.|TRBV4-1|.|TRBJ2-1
CASSPPNYDEQFF
TGCGCCAGCAGCCCGCCAAACTATGATGAGCAGTTCTTC
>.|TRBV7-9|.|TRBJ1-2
CASSGETGVYGYTF
TGTGCCAGCAGCGGGGAGACAGGCGTGTATGGCTACACCTTC
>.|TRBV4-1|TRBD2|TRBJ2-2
CASSQGNGRVAGELFF
TGCGCCAGCAGCCAAGGCAACGGGAGGGTGGCCGGGGAGCTGTTTTTT
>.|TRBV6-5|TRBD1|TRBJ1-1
CASSYKGALNTEAFF
TGTGCCAGCAGTTACAAGGGGGCATTGAACACTGAAGCTTTCTTT
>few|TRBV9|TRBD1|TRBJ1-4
CASSVAADRGEEKLFF
TGTGCCAGCAGCGTAGCAGCTGACAGGGGCGAGGAAAAACTGTTTTTT
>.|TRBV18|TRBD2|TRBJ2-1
CASSPLLAGDGSYNEQFF
TGTGCCAGCTCACCACTACTAGCGGGGGACGGGTCCTACAATGAGCAGTTCTTC
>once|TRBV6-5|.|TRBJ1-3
CASTRSSGNTIYF
TGTGCCAGCACCCGTAGCTCTGGAAACACCATATATTTT
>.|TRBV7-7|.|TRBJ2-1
CASSLGGIGPVYNEQFF
TGTGCCAGCAGCTTAGGCGGTATAGGCCCAGTCTACAATGAGCAGTTCTTC
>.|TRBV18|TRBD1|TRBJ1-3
CASSPGQGAGNTIYF
TGTGCCAGCTCACCGGGACAGGGGGCTGGAAACACCATATATTTT
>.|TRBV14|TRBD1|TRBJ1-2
CASSSRGVRYGYTF
TGTGCCAGCAGCTCCAGGGGGGTTAGGTATGGCTACACCTTC
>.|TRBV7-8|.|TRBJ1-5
CASSLGGHSNQPQHF
TGTGCCAGCAGCTTAGGGGGACATAGCAATCAGCCCCAGCATTTT
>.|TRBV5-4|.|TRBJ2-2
CASKRGTNTGELFF
TGTGCCAGCAAACGCGGGACTAACACCGGGGAGCTGTTTTTT
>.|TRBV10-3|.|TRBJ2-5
CAIRRGTTGSQETQYF
TGTGCCATCAGGAGGGGGACGACCGGATCCCAAGAGACCCAGTACTTC
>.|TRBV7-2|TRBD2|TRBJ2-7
CASSAGLAAYEQYF
TGTGCCAGCAGCGCCGGACTAGCGGCCTACGAGCAGTACTTC
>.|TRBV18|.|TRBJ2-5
CASSPAFLTAQETQYF
TGTGCCAGCTCACCAGCTTTCCTGACAGCCCAAGAGACCCAGTACTTC
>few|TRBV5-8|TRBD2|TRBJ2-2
CASSFSGGGNTGELFF
TGTGCCAGCAGCTTTAGCGGGGGGGGGAACACCGGGGAGCTGTTTTTT
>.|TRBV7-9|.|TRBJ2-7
CASSLSGLSPHEQYF
TGTGCCAGCAGCTTATCGGGACTGAGCCCCCACGAGCAGTACTTC
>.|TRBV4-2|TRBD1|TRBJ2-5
CASSQDGTGIQETQYF
TGTGCCAGCAGCCAAGATGGGACAGGGATTCAAGAGACCCAGTACTTC
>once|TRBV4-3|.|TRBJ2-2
CASSQERGGGGELFF
TGCGCCAGCAGCCAAGAGAGGGGAGGGGGCGGGGAGCTGTTTTTT
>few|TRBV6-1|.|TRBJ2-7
CASSRPILEDEQYF
TGTGCCAGCAGTCGCCCGATTCTGGAGGACGAGCAGTACTTC
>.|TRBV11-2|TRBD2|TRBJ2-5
CASSLVRAGATGETQYF
TGTGCCAGCAGCCTTGTACGGGCGGGAGCTACCGGGGAGACCCAGTACTTC
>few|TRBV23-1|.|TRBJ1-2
CASLVYGYTF
TGCGCCAGCCTCGTCTATGGCTACACCTTC
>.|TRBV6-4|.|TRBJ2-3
CASSLWTTPSTDTQYF
TGTGCCAGCAGCCTCTGGACTACTCCGTCCACAGATACGCAGTATTTT
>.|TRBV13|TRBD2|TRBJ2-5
CASSLRLAGLQETQYF
TGTGCCAGCAGCCTGAGACTAGCGGGCCTCCAAGAGACCCAGTACTTC
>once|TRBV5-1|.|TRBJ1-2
CASSTEDSYGYTF
TGCGCCAGCAGTACGGAGGACAGTTATGGCTACACCTTC